This passage covers 19 T cell receptor beta chains from one sample sequenced in a study of blood T cell repertoires in COVID-19. Sequenced by immunoSEQ multiplex PCR; TCRdb stores in-frame clones only, minus some. The data hold some 86,000 clones, with about 84% observed a single time. The sequenced material came from peripheral blood. The receptors stem from a woman aged 70-85 years with acute or convalescent COVID-19.

The rearrangement joins TRBV11-3 to TRBJ2-1, with TRBD1 as a possible D gene (5 bases). This CDR3 comprises 13 residues. The ends were cut back, 5 bases at V and 6 bases at J, with 11 bases in the middle. The germline gives CDR1 SGHNT, CDR2 YENEEA. For the CDR3, the DNA is TGTGCCAGCAGCCAAGACAGTTCCAATGAGCAGTTCTTC. This gives the protein CASSQDSSNEQFF.

The chain combines TRBV11-3 with TRBJ1-5, with D perhaps TRBD1 (6 bases). Per the germline V gene, CDR1 is SGHNT and CDR2 is YENEEA. Deletions cut 5 bases from V and 3 bases from J, with 8 bases between. This CDR3 spans 13 amino acids. CDR3 residues: CASSGQINQPQHF. The CDR3 region has the DNA TGTGCCAGCAGCGGACAGATCAATCAGCCCCAGCATTTT.

This chain joins TRBV11-3 and TRBJ2-3, with 9 nucleotides matching TRBD1. The CDR3 is 16 residues long. The J segment lost 1 base and the V segment lost 2 bases, leaving 4 bases of the junction unmatched. Germline CDR1 and CDR2: SGHNT and YENEEA. CDR3 coding DNA: TGTGCCAGCAGCTTACGCTGGACAGGGGGCACAGATACGCAGTATTTT. Amino acids: CASSLRWTGGTDTQYF.

The J gene is TRBJ2-5, the V gene TRBV28; D perhaps matches TRBD2 (5 bases). The CDR3 sequence is 18 residues long. Germline V gene sequence: CDR1 MDHEN, CDR2 SYDVKM. With 4 bases removed from V and 0 bases from J, the gap between germline ends came to 21 bases. The CDR3 loop reads CASSSFLEAKNYQETQYF. CDR3 coding DNA: TGTGCCAGCAGTTCCTTCCTGGAGGCCAAAAATTACCAAGAGACCCAGTACTTC. Full variable domain (missing parts from reference TRBV28 and TRBJ2-5): DVKVTQSSRYLVKRTGEKVFLECVQDMDHENMFWYRQDPGLGLRLIYFSYDVKMKEKGDIPEGYSVSREKKERFSLILESASTNQTSMYLCASSSFLEAKNYQETQYFGPGTRLLVL.

The chain uses TRBV27 and TRBJ1-1, with unresolved D. Trimming cost V 6 bases and J 8 bases, with 13 bases left between them. Germline loops: CDR1 MNHEY, CDR2 SMNVEV (reference sequence). The CDR3 is made up of 12 amino acids. CDR3: CASSPRGSEAFF. The DNA of the CDR3 is TGTGCCAGCAGCCCCCGGGGATCCGAAGCTTTCTTT.

This chain connects TRBV7-2 to TRBJ2-7; TRBD2 matches at 12 bases. Germline V lookup: CDR1 SGHTA, CDR2 FQGNSA. The CDR3 runs to 15 residues. The J segment lost 3 bases and the V segment lost 7 bases, leaving 7 bases of the junction unmatched. The CDR3 bases are TGTGCCAGCAATTCCGGACTAGCGGGACTCTACGAGCAGTACGTC. Its translation is CASNSGLAGLYEQYV.

The CDR3 nucleotides read TGTGCCAGCAGTGGGGACAGCTCTGGGGCCAACGTCCTGACTTTC. Translating it yields CASSGDSSGANVLTF. V and J are TRBV2 and TRBJ2-6; 7 positions agree with TRBD1. Germline trimming cut 4 bases from V and 0 bases from J; bases unmatched to any gene: 0. The CDR3 is made up of 15 amino acids. Germline V gene lookup returns CDR1 SNHLY and CDR2 FYNNEI.

V and J are TRBV6-5 and TRBJ2-3, with D perhaps TRBD2 (5 bases). CDR1 and CDR2 (germline): MNHEY, SVGAGI. Between the trimmed V and J ends, which lost 6 bases and 4 bases, there was a span of 11 bases. The CDR3 is made up of 13 amino acids. For the CDR3, the DNA is TGTGCCAGCAGCGAGGGATGTGCAGATACGCAGTATTTT. This gives the protein CASSEGCADTQYF.

CDR3 protein: CASSDPSGGADKTEAFF. The CDR3 DNA is TGTGCCAGCAGTGACCCCAGTGGGGGGGCGGATAAAACTGAAGCTTTCTTT. The chain couples TRBV25-1 to TRBJ1-1; D possibly corresponds to TRBD1 (6 bases). Per germline, CDR1 MGHDK and CDR2 SYGVNS. There are 17 residues in the CDR3. The germline V and J ends were trimmed by 3 bases and 5 bases, with 22 bases remaining between them.

The chain has TRBV4-1 and TRBJ2-1, with 8 bases aligning to TRBD2. The CDR3 runs to 16 residues. Germline lookup yields CDR1 MGHRA and CDR2 YSYEKL. With 1 base clipped from V and 7 bases from J, the junction kept 9 bases outside the gene matches. This chain's CDR3 is CASSQVLAGPGNEQFF. CDR3 sequence (DNA): TGCGCCAGCAGCCAAGTATTAGCGGGACCCGGGAATGAGCAGTTCTTC.

This chain joins TRBV5-1 and TRBJ1-1; no firm D call. CDR1 is SGHRS, CDR2 YFSETQ, per germline. The CDR3 is 12 residues long. V shed 2 bases and J shed 7 bases, with 9 bases lying between them. CDR3 coding DNA: TGCGCCAGCAGCTTCAGGCCTGATGAAGCTTTCTTT. Its translation is CASSFRPDEAFF.

The chain couples TRBV7-9 to TRBJ1-2; 7 nucleotides match TRBD1. The CDR3 extends over 16 amino acids. Germline V gene lookup returns CDR1 SEHNR and CDR2 FQNEAQ (reference sequence). Trimming took 1 base from V and 1 from J; bases not matched to a gene: 6. CDR3 sequence: CASSLGQGLYNYGYTF. CDR3 in DNA: TGTGCCAGCAGCTTAGGACAGGGCCTCTATAACTATGGCTACACCTTC. The full variable domain, with the rest looked up from reference TRBV7-9 and TRBJ1-2, is DTGVSQNPRHKITKRGQNVTFRCDPISEHNRLYWYRQTLGQGPEFLTYFQNEAQLEKSRLLSDRFSAERPKGSFSTLEIQRTEQGDSAMYLCASSLGQGLYNYGYTFGSGTRLTVV.

The rearrangement joins TRBV4-3 to TRBJ1-1; D call uncertain. V lost 3 bases, J lost 5 bases, and 13 bases lay in between. Germline V gene lookup returns CDR1 LGHNA and CDR2 YSLEER. The CDR3 runs 14 residues. CDR3 loop: CASSHLGLLTEAFF. The CDR3 coding sequence is TGCGCCAGCAGCCATTTGGGCCTACTTACTGAAGCTTTCTTT.

This sequence joins TRBV6-4 and TRBJ1-1; D perhaps matches TRBD1 (6 bases). Germline-derived CDR1 and CDR2 are MRHNA and SNTAGT. CDR3 length equals 14 residues. The germline V and J ends were trimmed by 6 bases and 1 base, with 12 bases remaining between them. CDR3 protein: CASSVEGENTEAFF. The CDR3 nucleotides read TGTGCCAGCAGCGTTGAGGGGGAGAACACTGAAGCTTTCTTT.

V gene TRBV18 combines with J gene TRBJ2-1; 11 positions agree with TRBD2. Germline V gives CDR1 KGHSH, CDR2 LQKENI. The V segment lost 5 bases and the J segment 5 bases; nucleotides outside the gene matches: 5. The CDR3 extends over 15 amino acids. DNA of the CDR3: TGTGCCAGCTCAAACGGACTAGCGGGCAACAATGAGCAGTTCTTC. Translating it yields CASSNGLAGNNEQFF. Combining the CDR3 with reference TRBV18 and TRBJ2-1 gives the whole variable domain NAGVMQNPRHLVRRRGQEARLRCSPMKGHSHVYWYRQLPEEGLKFMVYLQKENIIDESGMPKERFSAEFPKEGPSILRIQQVVRGDSAAYFCASSNGLAGNNEQFFGPGTRLTVL.

This chain joins TRBV6-1 and TRBJ2-7; maybe TRBD2 (6 bases). CDR3 length: 11 residues. Germline V gene sequence: CDR1 MNHNS, CDR2 SASEGT. Trimming stripped 3 bases from V and 6 bases from J, with 6 bases between. As DNA, the CDR3 is TGTGCCAGCAGTGAGGGGGGCGAGCAGTACGTC. As protein: CASSEGGEQYV.

The genes are TRBV5-6 and TRBJ2-2; weak D call: TRBD2 (6 bases). V lost 4 bases and J 4 bases, leaving 17 bases between the germline ends. The CDR3 is made up of 16 amino acids. Germline CDR1 is SGHDT and CDR2 is YYEEEE. In DNA form, the CDR3 reads TGTGCCAGCAGCAGGGGCGGTAGCGGATCCACCGGGGAGCTGTTTTTT. It yields the protein CASSRGGSGSTGELFF.

The V and J genes are TRBV29-1 and TRBJ2-1, with 10 bases aligning to TRBD2. Germline V gene lookup returns CDR1 SQVTM and CDR2 ANQGSEA. After removal of 0 bases from V and 0 bases from J, the junction contained 23 bases not matched to a gene. The CDR3 contains 23 residues. The CDR3 DNA sequence: TGCAGCGTTGAAGATATCCCTGCTCTAGCGGGAGACGCGTATGCGAGCTCCTACAATGAGCAGTTCTTC. Encoded protein: CSVEDIPALAGDAYASSYNEQFF.

This clone was observed a few times. This chain links TRBV7-2 with TRBJ2-3, with TRBD2 identical over 11 bases. J was trimmed by 3 bases and V by 1 base; bases with no gene match: 9. The germline CDR1 and CDR2 sequences are SGHTA and FQGNSA. The CDR3 totals 18 residues. CDR3 residues: CASSLVHAASGGTDTQYF. As DNA, the CDR3 is TGTGCCAGCAGCTTAGTCCATGCAGCTAGCGGGGGGACAGATACGCAGTATTTT.